One and the same sample provided the 26 T cell receptor beta chains below, sequenced in a study of T cells in Graves' hyperthyroidism and ophthalmopathy. The source material, RNA transcripts, was used to amplify TCR beta CDR3 regions. Primed by the HTBI set, a first-round RT-PCR was run on the TCR CDR3. TCRdb called the multiplex PCR reads again in MiXCR, with one record for every CDR3 protein. The data show 610,000 or so distinct CDR3 sequences, about 45% seen once. Sequenced: peripheral blood or thyroid tissue (not recorded which). All receptors come from a woman under 30 with Graves' hyperthyroidism.

This chain connects TRBV9 to TRBJ2-1; no firm D call. The CDR3 contains 12 residues. V lost 5 bases to trimming and J lost 5 bases, with 8 bases between them. Germline V gives CDR1 SGDLS, CDR2 YYNGEE. The CDR3 DNA follows: TGTGCCAGCAGGGGCGGAGACAATGAGCAGTTCTTC. The encoded protein is CASRGGDNEQFF.

In its sample, this clonotype was seen many times. CDR3 protein: CASSRQGYTEAFF. The CDR3 DNA reads TGTGCCAGCAGCCGACAGGGATACACTGAAGCTTTCTTT. This chain joins TRBV13 and TRBJ1-1; 7 bases align to TRBD1. CDR3 length: 13 amino acids. The V and J ends lost 5 bases and 3 bases, in that order; junction bases with no gene match: 3. Germline V gene sequence: CDR1 PRHDT, CDR2 FYEKMQ (reference sequence).

This clonotype was detected many times. The chain recombines TRBV6-2 or TRBV6-3 with TRBJ2-7, with D perhaps TRBD1 (5 bases). Germline-derived CDR1 and CDR2 are MNHEY and SVGEGT. With 7 bases removed from V and 0 bases from J, the gap between germline ends came to 13 bases. CDR3 length: 14 residues. The CDR3 DNA reads TGTGCCAGCACCCCGAGACAGAACTCCTACGAGCAGTACTTC. Translating it yields CASTPRQNSYEQYF.

This clonotype was seen ten or more times. The rearrangement links TRBV7-2 to TRBJ1-1; D unclear. V gave up 2 bases and J gave up 2 bases, with 12 bases separating them. The CDR3 has 15 residues. Per germline, CDR1 SGHTA and CDR2 FQGNSA. In DNA, the CDR3 is TGTGCCAGCAGCTTAAGCGCACCAGTTAACACTGAAGCTTTCTTT. Translation gives CASSLSAPVNTEAFF.

This clonotype was found many times. The J gene is TRBJ1-1, the V gene TRBV7-9; TRBD1 is a possible D gene (5 bases). V shed 5 bases and J shed 0 bases, with 16 bases lying between them. The CDR3 has 16 residues. CDR1 and CDR2 (germline): SEHNR, FQNEAQ (reference sequence). CDR3 sequence: CASSRGQGYMNTEAFF. The CDR3 DNA reads as TGTGCCAGCAGCCGTGGTCAGGGCTACATGAACACTGAAGCTTTCTTT.

V and J are TRBV7-3 and TRBJ2-2; 10 nucleotides match TRBD2. Germline CDR1 reads SGHTA; CDR2 reads FQGTGA. Losses at the gene ends were 11 bases for V and 6 bases for J; bases not matched to a gene: 15. The CDR3 spans 16 residues. The CDR3 nucleotides read TGTGCCTGGAGCCCAAGAGCGGGAGGGCCCGCCGGGGAGCTGTTTTTT. This sequence encodes CAWSPRAGGPAGELFF.

The V gene is TRBV15, the J gene TRBJ2-6; D is possibly TRBD1 (6 bases). The CDR3 totals 15 residues. V lost 2 bases, J lost 4 bases, and 9 bases lay in between. The germline V gene encodes CDR1 LNHNV and CDR2 YYDKDF (reference sequence). The CDR3 nucleotides are TGTGCCACCAGCAGAACAGGGATGGGGGCCAACGTCCTGACTTTC. Its protein product is CATSRTGMGANVLTF. Using reference TRBV15 and TRBJ2-6 for the parts outside the CDR3, the full variable domain is DAMVIQNPRYQVTQFGKPVTLSCSQTLNHNVMYWYQQKSSQAPKLLFHYYDKDFNNEADTPDNFQSRRPNTSFCFLDIRSPGLGDTAMYLCATSRTGMGANVLTFGAGSRLTVL.

This clonotype was seen at least ten times. This sequence joins TRBV5-1 and TRBJ2-5; a possible D gene is TRBD1 (6 bases). Between the trimmed V and J ends, which lost 0 bases and 5 bases, there was a span of 20 bases. Germline values: CDR1 SGHRS, CDR2 YFSETQ. The CDR3 has 17 residues. The CDR3 nucleotides are TGCGCCAGCAGCTTGGCCCTAGGGGGTTTATTTCGGGAGACCCAGTACTTC. Protein product: CASSLALGGLFRETQYF.

The rearrangement links TRBV7-2 to TRBJ1-1; D uncertain. V lost 10 bases and J lost 6, with 18 bases in between. The CDR3 totals 13 residues. Germline V gives CDR1 SGHTA, CDR2 FQGNSA. The CDR3 loop is CATLEREASEAFF. CDR3 in DNA: TGTGCCACCTTGGAGCGGGAGGCCTCTGAAGCTTTCTTT. The variable domain in full, with the rest retrieved from reference TRBV7-2 and TRBJ1-1, is GAGVSQSPSNKVTEKGKDVELRCDPISGHTALYWYRQSLGQGLEFLIYFQGNSAPDKSGLPSDRFSAERTGGSVSTLTIQRTQQEDSAVYLCATLEREASEAFFGQGTRLTVV.

V and J are TRBV11-2 and TRBJ2-7, with TRBD2 matching over 10 bases. CDR1 and CDR2 from the germline V gene are SGHAT and FQNNGV. V was pared by 5 bases and J by 0 bases, with 13 bases of the junction left unmatched. This CDR3 has 18 amino acids. The CDR3 reads CASSRGPGTSADSYEQYF. The CDR3 DNA reads TGTGCCAGCAGCCGGGGTCCCGGGACTAGCGCTGACTCCTACGAGCAGTACTTC.

The chain recombines TRBV20-1 with TRBJ1-5; D gene uncertain. Germline V gene data show CDR1 as DFQATT and CDR2 as SNEGSKA (reference sequence). This CDR3 spans 12 amino acids. DNA for the CDR3: TGCAGCGTTAGGTCGGGAGTAGGGAATCAGCATTTT. Translated: CSVRSGVGNQHF.

CDR3 loop: CSAKRAGTGSSGANVLTF. For the CDR3, the DNA is TGCAGTGCTAAACGGGCCGGGACAGGGAGCTCTGGGGCCAACGTCCTGACTTTC. The J gene is TRBJ2-6, the V gene TRBV20-1; 9 nucleotides agree with TRBD1. V dropped 4 bases and J dropped 0; count of bases not matched to a gene: 10. CDR3 length equals 18 residues. The V gene's germline CDR1 is DFQATT and CDR2 SNEGSKA (reference sequence).

The chain combines TRBV29-1 with TRBJ2-7; D might be TRBD2 (6 bases). CDR1 is SQVTM, CDR2 ANQGSEA, per germline. The CDR3 length is 11 residues. V lost 4 bases and J lost 5, with 9 bases in between. The CDR3 is CSVATGDEQYF. Here the CDR3 DNA reads TGCAGCGTTGCGACGGGGGACGAGCAGTACTTC.

This clonotype was observed a single time. The rearrangement links TRBV7-9 to TRBJ1-2, with D perhaps matching TRBD1 (5 bases). V was trimmed by 4 bases and J by 12 bases, leaving 18 bases between them. CDR1 and CDR2 (germline): SEHNR, FQNEAQ (reference sequence). This CDR3 is built from 13 residues. The CDR3 DNA is TGTGCCAGCAGCTCCTGGGGGAACTCTGGAAACACCTTC. This translates into CASSSWGNSGNTF.

This clonotype was observed many times. The chain is built from TRBV6-2 or TRBV6-3 and TRBJ1-2, with unresolved D. V was pared by 6 bases and J by 7 bases, with 27 bases between. Germline V gene data show CDR1 as MNHEY and CDR2 as SVGEGT. The CDR3 totals 17 residues. Written as DNA, the CDR3 is TGTGCCAGCAGCCAACCCGCACCGACGACTGCCTCGGGTGGCTACACCTTC. Amino acid sequence: CASSQPAPTTASGGYTF.

This clonotype was found many times. The CDR3: CASSVAPTPRVGQETQYF. CDR3 sequence (DNA): TGTGCCAGCAGCGTAGCCCCTACTCCCAGGGTGGGGCAAGAGACCCAGTACTTC. The V call is TRBV9, the J call TRBJ2-5, with D possibly matching TRBD1 (5 bases). CDR3 length equals 18 residues. Germline loops: CDR1 SGDLS, CDR2 YYNGEE. V was trimmed by 0 bases and J by 2 bases, leaving 20 bases between them.

The rearrangement joins TRBV7-8 to TRBJ1-2; D call uncertain. Germline values: CDR1 SGHVS, CDR2 FQNEAQ. Trimming shortened V by 3 bases and J by 8 bases, and 22 bases separated the two germline ends. The CDR3 totals 16 residues. The CDR3 DNA sequence: TGTGCCAGCAGCTTGTCTGGCGGGTCAGATATTGTCGGCTACACCTTC. Amino acids: CASSLSGGSDIVGYTF.

In this sample, this clonotype turned up many times. The chain is built from TRBV5-6 and TRBJ1-5; 7 positions match TRBD1. The CDR3 is 18 amino acids. The trim removed 0 bases at V and 0 bases at J, leaving 9 bases unmatched. CDR1 is SGHDT and CDR2 is YYEEEE in the germline V gene. Here the CDR3 reads CASSLGGDRHYSNQPQHF. In nucleotides, the CDR3 is TGTGCCAGCAGCTTGGGGGGGGACAGACACTATAGCAATCAGCCCCAGCATTTT.

V and J are TRBV5-6 and TRBJ1-2; no firm D call. The ends were cut back, 3 bases at V and 6 bases at J, with 12 bases in the middle. Germline lookup yields CDR1 SGHDT and CDR2 YYEEEE. The CDR3 sequence is 13 residues long. CDR3 loop: CASSSPRADGYTF. CDR3 coding DNA: TGTGCCAGCAGCTCTCCACGAGCAGATGGCTACACCTTC.

This clonotype was recorded many times. The rearrangement uses TRBV6-1 and TRBJ2-5; D unresolved. Germline assignment: CDR1 MNHNS and CDR2 SASEGT. The CDR3 is made up of 15 amino acids. V lost 2 bases and J 5 bases, leaving 15 bases between the germline ends. In DNA form, the CDR3 reads TGTGCCAGCAGTGAAAACTTACTAAGTATGGAGACCCAGTACTTC. This translates into CASSENLLSMETQYF.

This sequence joins TRBV12-3 or TRBV12-4 and TRBJ2-7, with 12 bases fitting TRBD1. V dropped 7 bases and J dropped 5; count of bases not matched to a gene: 9. This CDR3 has 15 residues. The CDR3 loop reads CASTSSGQGAHEQYF. CDR3 bases: TGTGCCAGCACCTCATCGGGACAGGGGGCGCACGAGCAGTACTTC.

Only one count was recorded for this clonotype. The chain carries TRBV2 and TRBJ2-1; 14 nucleotides line up with TRBD2. V was clipped by 5 bases and J by 6 bases; unmatched bases: 9. The germline V gene encodes CDR1 SNHLY and CDR2 FYNNEI. CDR3 length: 17 amino acids. The CDR3 sequence is CASSPELGTSGSNEQFF. The CDR3 nucleotides read TGTGCCAGCAGTCCCGAGTTGGGGACTAGCGGGAGCAATGAGCAGTTCTTC.

This clonotype was counted between two and nine times. The rearrangement links TRBV27 to TRBJ2-7; D call uncertain. Germline CDR1 MNHEY, CDR2 SMNVEV (reference sequence). The CDR3 runs 14 residues. V was shortened by 2 bases and J by 1 base, with 9 bases between the two germline ends. CDR3 in amino acids: CASSLLPFSYEQYF. For the CDR3, the DNA is TGTGCCAGCAGTTTACTACCCTTTTCCTACGAGCAGTACTTC.

This clonotype was counted once. The CDR3 loop reads CAISVVSAEGTQYF. The CDR3 DNA follows: TGTGCCATCAGTGTAGTGTCCGCCGAAGGGACCCAGTACTTC. The V and J genes are TRBV10-3 and TRBJ2-5; D not resolved. The length of the CDR3 is 14 residues. In germline, CDR1 is ENHRY, CDR2 SYGVKD. The V gene lost 4 bases and the J gene lost 7 bases, with 16 bases spanning the gap.

The sample holds many counts of this clonotype. The chain couples TRBV7-8 to TRBJ2-6; D ambiguous. V was clipped by 0 bases and J by 0 bases, with 18 bases between them. CDR3 length equals 20 residues. The germline V gene has CDR1 SGHVS and CDR2 FQNEAQ. Here the CDR3 reads CASSLAASFSSLSGANVLTF. DNA for the CDR3: TGTGCCAGCAGCTTAGCGGCTAGTTTTTCCTCCCTCTCTGGGGCCAACGTCCTGACTTTC.

The V call is TRBV29-1, the J call TRBJ2-1; D might be TRBD2 (6 bases). Per germline, CDR1 SQVTM and CDR2 ANQGSEA. Trimming took 7 bases from V and 12 from J, leaving 10 bases between them. This CDR3 spans 9 amino acids. CDR3 sequence reads: CSGLVAQFF. The CDR3 DNA sequence: TGCAGCGGACTAGTTGCGCAGTTCTTC.